This TCR beta chain was sequenced in a study of technical replicates of blood from a few donors. Trimming removed 3 bases from V and 6 bases from J, with 9 bases in between. The CDR3 runs to 12 residues. In germline, CDR1 is MNHNY, CDR2 SVGAGI (reference sequence). Profiling relied on immunoSEQ multiplex PCR, and the TCRdb table lists in-frame clones only, not all of them. The data contain almost 90,000 clones, 95% of them singletons. This TCR was sampled from a human donor in good health. This chain connects TRBV6-6 to TRBJ2-7; TRBD1 is a possible D gene (6 bases). The specimen sequenced was T cells isolated from PBMCs. DNA for the CDR3: TGTGCCAGCAGTTATGGGGGCGGCGAGCAGTACTTC. Protein: CASSYGGGEQYF.